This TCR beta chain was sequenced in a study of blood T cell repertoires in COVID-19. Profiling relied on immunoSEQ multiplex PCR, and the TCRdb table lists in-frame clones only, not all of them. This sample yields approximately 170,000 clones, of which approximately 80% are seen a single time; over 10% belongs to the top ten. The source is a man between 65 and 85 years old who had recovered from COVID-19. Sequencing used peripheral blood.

The CDR3 coding sequence is TGCGCCAGCAGCTTGGTTTCACAGCTCATGAACACTGAAGCTTTCTTT. Protein sequence: CASSLVSQLMNTEAFF. The chain couples TRBV5-1 to TRBJ1-1; D is unclear. Per germline, CDR1 SGHRS and CDR2 YFSETQ. V shed 0 bases and J shed 0 bases, with 12 bases lying between them. CDR3 length equals 16 residues.